The clone carrying this T cell receptor (beta chain) was seen only once. Antigen specificity is unknown. This could be a read error, since a much larger clone is one nucleotide away. The CDR3 carries no conserved terminal phenylalanine or tryptophan, so it likely arises from a read error. New diagnoses, under 2 months' duration, and ages 18 to 65 characterized the hyperthyroidism patients. These data originate in a study of Graves' ophthalmopathy and Graves' hyperthyroidism. Background on the study: Calling hyperthyroidism stable required that no ophthalmopathy show up within 18 months of follow-up.

The authors amplified TCR beta CDR3 regions from RNA transcripts. HTBI primers served in a first-round RT-PCR, which a second-round multiplex PCR followed. One entry per CDR3 protein results from TCRdb running MiXCR on the multiplex PCR reads. The sample includes roughly 600,000 distinct CDR3 sequences, roughly 39% seen only once; the top ten take 3.5% to 5%. Study results and caveats: Blood was where most expanded thyroid clonotypes above 0.001 frequency also turned up. Using 13 signatures, a model distinguished ophthalmopathy from stable hyperthyroidism, reaching about 89% sensitivity and 81.08% specificity.

CDR3 length: 13 amino acids. CDR1 is SNHLY, CDR2 FYNNEI, per germline. The V segment lost 11 bases and the J segment 7 bases; nucleotides outside the gene matches: 9. The sequence was collected from an adult man with Graves' hyperthyroidism. Input material: peripheral blood or thyroid tissue (not recorded which). The chain is built from TRBV2 and TRBJ2-5; the match to TRBD2 covers 11 bases. The CDR3 bases are TGTGCCTGGAAACTAGCGGGAGAGGGGACCCAGTACCTC. Its protein product is CAWKLAGEGTQYL.